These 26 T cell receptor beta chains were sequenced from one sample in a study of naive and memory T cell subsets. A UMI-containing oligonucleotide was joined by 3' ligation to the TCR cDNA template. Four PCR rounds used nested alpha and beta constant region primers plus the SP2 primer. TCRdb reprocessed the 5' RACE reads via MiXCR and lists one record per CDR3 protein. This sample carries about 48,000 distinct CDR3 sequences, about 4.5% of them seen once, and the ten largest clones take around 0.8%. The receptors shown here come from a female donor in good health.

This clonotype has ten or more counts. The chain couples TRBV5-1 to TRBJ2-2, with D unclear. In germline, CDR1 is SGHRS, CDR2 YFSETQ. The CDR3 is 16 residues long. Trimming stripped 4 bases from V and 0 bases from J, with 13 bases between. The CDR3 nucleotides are TGCGCCAGCAGCCATCAAAGGCAGGCGAACACCGGGGAGCTGTTTTTT. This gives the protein CASSHQRQANTGELFF.

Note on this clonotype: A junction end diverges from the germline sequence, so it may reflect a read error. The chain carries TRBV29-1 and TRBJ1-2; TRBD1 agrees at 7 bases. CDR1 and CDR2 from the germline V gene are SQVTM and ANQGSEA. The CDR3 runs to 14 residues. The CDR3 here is CSVRRGQGNYGDTF. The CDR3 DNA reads TGCAGCGTAAGGAGGGGGCAGGGGAACTATGGCGACACCTTC.

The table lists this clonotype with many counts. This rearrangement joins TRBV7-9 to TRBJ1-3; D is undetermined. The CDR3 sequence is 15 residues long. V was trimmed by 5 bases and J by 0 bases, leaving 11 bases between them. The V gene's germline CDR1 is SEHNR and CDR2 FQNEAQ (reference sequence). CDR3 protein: CASSDDGSSGNTIYF. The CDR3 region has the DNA TGTGCCAGCAGCGACGACGGAAGCTCTGGAAACACCATATATTTT.

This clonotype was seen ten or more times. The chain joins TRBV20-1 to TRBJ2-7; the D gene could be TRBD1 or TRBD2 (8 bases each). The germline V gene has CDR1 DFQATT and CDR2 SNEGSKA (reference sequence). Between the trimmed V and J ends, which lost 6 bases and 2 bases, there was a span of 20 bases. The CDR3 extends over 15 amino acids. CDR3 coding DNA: TGCAGTGCGGGGACAGGACTAGCATTAACCTACGAGCAGTACTTC. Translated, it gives CSAGTGLALTYEQYF.

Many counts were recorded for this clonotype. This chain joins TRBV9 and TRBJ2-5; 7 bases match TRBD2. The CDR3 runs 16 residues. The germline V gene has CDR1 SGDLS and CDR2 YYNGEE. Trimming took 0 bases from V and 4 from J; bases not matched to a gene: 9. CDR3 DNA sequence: TGTGCCAGCAGCGTAGAACACGAGCGGGAAAGAGAGACCCAGTACTTC. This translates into CASSVEHERERETQYF.

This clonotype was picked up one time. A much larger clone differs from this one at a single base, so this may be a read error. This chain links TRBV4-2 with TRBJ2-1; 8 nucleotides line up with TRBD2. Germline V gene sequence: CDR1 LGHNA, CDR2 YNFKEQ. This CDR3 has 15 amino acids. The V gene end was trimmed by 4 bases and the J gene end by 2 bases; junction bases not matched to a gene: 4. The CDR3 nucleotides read TGTGCCAGCAGCCTTCAGCGGGGGACCTACAATGAGCAGTTCTTC. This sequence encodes CASSLQRGTYNEQFF.

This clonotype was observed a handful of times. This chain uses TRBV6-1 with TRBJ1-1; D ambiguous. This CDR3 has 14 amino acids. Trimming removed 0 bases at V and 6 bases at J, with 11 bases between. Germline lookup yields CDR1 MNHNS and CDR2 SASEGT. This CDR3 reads CASSEAVPGAEAFF. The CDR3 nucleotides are TGTGCCAGCAGTGAAGCGGTGCCCGGGGCTGAAGCTTTCTTT.

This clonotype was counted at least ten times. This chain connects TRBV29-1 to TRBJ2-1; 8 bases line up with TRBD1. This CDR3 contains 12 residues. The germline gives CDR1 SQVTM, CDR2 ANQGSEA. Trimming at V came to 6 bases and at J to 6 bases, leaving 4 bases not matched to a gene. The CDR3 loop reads CSVRQGSNEQFF. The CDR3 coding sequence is TGCAGCGTGCGACAGGGGAGCAATGAGCAGTTCTTC.

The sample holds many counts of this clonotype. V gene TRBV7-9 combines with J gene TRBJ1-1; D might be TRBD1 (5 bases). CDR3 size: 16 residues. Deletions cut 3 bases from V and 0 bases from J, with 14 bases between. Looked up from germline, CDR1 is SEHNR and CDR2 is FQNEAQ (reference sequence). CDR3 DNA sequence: TGTGCCAGCAGCTTGGGGGTAGGGAAATTGAACACTGAAGCTTTCTTT. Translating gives CASSLGVGKLNTEAFF.

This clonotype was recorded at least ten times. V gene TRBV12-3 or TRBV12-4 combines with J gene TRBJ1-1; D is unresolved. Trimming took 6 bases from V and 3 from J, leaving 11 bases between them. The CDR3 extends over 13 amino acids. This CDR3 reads CASSFTRYTEAFF. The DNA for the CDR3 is TGTGCCAGCAGCTTTACGCGTTACACTGAAGCTTTCTTT.

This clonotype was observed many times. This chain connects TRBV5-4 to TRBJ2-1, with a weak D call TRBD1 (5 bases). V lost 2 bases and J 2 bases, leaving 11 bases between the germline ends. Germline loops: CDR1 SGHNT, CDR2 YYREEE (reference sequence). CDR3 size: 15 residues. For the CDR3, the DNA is TGTGCCAGCAGCTTAAACAGGTTAACCTACAATGAGCAGTTCTTC. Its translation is CASSLNRLTYNEQFF.

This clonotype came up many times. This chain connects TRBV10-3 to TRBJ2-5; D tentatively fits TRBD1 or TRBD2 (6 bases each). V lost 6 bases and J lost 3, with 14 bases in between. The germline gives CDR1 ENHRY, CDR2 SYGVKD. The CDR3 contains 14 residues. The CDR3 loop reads CAISLGGTKETQYF. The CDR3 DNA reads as TGTGCCATCAGCCTCGGGGGCACCAAAGAGACCCAGTACTTC.

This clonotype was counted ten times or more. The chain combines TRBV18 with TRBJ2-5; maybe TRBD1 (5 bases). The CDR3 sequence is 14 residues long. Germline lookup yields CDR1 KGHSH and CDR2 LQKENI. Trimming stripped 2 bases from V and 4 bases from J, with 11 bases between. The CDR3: CASSPAGMTETQYF. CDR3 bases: TGTGCCAGCTCACCAGCAGGGATGACAGAGACCCAGTACTTC.

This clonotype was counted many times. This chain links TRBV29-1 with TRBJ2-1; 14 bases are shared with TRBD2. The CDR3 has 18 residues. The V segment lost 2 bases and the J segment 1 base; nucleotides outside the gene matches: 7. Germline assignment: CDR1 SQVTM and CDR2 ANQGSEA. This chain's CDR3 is CSVEMGLAGVWSYNEQFF. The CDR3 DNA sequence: TGCAGCGTTGAAATGGGACTAGCGGGAGTGTGGTCCTACAATGAGCAGTTCTTC.

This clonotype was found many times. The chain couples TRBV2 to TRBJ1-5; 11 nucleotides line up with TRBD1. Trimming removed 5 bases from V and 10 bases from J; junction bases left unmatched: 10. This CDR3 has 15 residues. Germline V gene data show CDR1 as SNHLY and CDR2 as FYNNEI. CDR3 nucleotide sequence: TGTGCCAGCAGTCGGACAGGGGGCGCGAGTGTTCCCCAGCATTTT. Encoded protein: CASSRTGGASVPQHF.

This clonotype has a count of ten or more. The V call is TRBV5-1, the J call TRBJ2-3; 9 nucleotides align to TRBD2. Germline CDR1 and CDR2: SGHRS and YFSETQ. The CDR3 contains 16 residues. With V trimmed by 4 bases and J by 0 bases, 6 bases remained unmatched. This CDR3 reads CASSLSGTSSTDTQYF. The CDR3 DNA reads TGCGCCAGCAGCCTTTCCGGGACTAGCAGCACAGATACGCAGTATTTT.

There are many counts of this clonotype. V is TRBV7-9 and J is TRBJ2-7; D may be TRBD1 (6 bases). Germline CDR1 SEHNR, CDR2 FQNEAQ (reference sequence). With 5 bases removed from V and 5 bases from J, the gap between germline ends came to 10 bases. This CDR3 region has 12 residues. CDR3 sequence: CASSETGNEQYF. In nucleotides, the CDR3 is TGTGCCAGCAGCGAAACAGGGAACGAGCAGTACTTC.

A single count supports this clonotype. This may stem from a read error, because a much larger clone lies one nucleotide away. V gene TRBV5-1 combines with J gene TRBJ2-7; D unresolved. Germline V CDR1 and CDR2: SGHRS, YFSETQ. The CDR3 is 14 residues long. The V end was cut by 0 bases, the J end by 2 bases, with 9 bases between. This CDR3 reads CASSLGPRAYEQYF. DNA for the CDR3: TGCGCCAGCAGCTTGGGACCGCGCGCCTACGAGCAGTACTTC.

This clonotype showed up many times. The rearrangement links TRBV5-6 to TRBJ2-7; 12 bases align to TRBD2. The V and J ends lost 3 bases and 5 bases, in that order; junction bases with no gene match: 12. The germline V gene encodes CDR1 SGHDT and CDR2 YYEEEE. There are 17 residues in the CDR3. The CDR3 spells CASSSTPSTSGRNEQYF. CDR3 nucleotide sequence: TGTGCCAGCAGCTCCACCCCGTCGACTAGCGGGAGAAACGAGCAGTACTTC.

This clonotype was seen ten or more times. CDR3 DNA: TGTGCCAGCAGCTTAGGAGGGGGGGATGGCACTGAAGCTTTCTTT. It yields the protein CASSLGGGDGTEAFF. V gene TRBV7-9 combines with J gene TRBJ1-1, with D tentatively TRBD1 (6 bases). The CDR3 has 15 residues. Germline V gene lookup returns CDR1 SEHNR and CDR2 FQNEAQ (reference sequence). V lost 1 base to trimming and J lost 4 bases, with 13 bases between them.

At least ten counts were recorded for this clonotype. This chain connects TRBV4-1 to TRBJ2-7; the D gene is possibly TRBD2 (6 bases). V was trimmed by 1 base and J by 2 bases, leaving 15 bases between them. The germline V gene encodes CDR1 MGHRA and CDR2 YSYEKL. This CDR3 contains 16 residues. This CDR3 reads CASSQVPGRTTYEQYF. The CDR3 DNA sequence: TGCGCCAGCAGCCAAGTCCCGGGACGGACTACCTACGAGCAGTACTTC.

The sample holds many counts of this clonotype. The CDR3 is CASSPRGARRVQETQYF. CDR3 nucleotide sequence: TGTGCCAGCAGCCCGCGGGGGGCGCGGAGGGTTCAAGAGACCCAGTACTTC. This chain uses TRBV7-2 with TRBJ2-5; 8 bases match TRBD2. CDR1 and CDR2 (germline): SGHTA, FQGNSA. This CDR3 region has 17 residues. Losses at the gene ends were 5 bases for V and 2 bases for J; bases not matched to a gene: 13.

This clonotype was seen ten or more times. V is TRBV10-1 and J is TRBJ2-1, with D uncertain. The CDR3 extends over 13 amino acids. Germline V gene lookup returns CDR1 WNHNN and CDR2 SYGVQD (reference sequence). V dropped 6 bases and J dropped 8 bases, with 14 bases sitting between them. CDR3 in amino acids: CASRRSPVHEQFF. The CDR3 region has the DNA TGCGCCAGCAGACGGTCCCCGGTCCATGAGCAGTTCTTC.

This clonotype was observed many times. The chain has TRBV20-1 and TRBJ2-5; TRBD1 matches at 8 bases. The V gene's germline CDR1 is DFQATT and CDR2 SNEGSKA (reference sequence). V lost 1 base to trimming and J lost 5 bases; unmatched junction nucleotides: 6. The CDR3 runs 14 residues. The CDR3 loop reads CSARAGQVPETQYF. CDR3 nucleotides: TGCAGTGCTAGAGCGGGACAGGTTCCCGAGACCCAGTACTTC.

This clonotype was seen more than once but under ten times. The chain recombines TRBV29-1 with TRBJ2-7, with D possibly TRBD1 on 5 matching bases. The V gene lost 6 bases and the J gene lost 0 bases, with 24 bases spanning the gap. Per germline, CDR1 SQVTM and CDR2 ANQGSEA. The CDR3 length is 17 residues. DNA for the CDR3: TGCAGCGTCCTTAGACACGGACATCTCCTTCGCTCCTACGAGCAGTACTTC. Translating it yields CSVLRHGHLLRSYEQYF.

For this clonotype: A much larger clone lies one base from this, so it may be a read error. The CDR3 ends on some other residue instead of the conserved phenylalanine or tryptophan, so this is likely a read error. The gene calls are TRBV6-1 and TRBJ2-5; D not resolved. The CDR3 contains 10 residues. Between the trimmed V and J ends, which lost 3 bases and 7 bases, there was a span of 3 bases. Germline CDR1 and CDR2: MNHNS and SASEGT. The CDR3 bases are TGTGCCAGCAGTGAGGGGACCCAGTACTCC. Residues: CASSEGTQYS.